This T cell receptor beta chain is from a study of identical twins. CDR3 length: 17 amino acids. The germline CDR1 and CDR2 sequences are WSHSY and SAAADI. Trimming cost V 0 bases and J 0 bases, with 12 bases left between them. Notes on the study in general: Cross-sectional statistical analysis was relied on for the conclusions, without the same donors being followed.

Remarks on this clonotype: Its specificity is not known.

TCRdb processed the 5' RACE reads anew with MiXCR; each CDR3 protein has one entry. The sample holds about 470,000 distinct CDR3 sequences, roughly a quarter seen once. The same data also went into a second study, on T cells expressing NK-cell markers.

The V call is TRBV10-2, the J call TRBJ2-1; D call uncertain. This clonotype originated in a woman between 18 and 29 years old in good health. The specimen was CD4+ T cells sorted from blood. The CDR3 sequence: CASSESQVLSSYNEQFF. CDR3 sequence (DNA): TGCGCCAGCAGTGAGTCCCAGGTCCTGAGCTCCTACAATGAGCAGTTCTTC.